What follows is one T cell receptor beta chain and its context. TCRdb redid the calling of the 5' RACE reads with MiXCR, one entry per CDR3 protein. Of 110,000 or so distinct CDR3 sequences listed, about a tenth were seen once; the top ten hold about 24%. As for time point: blood at routine non-recurrence follow-up after resection. Researchers sequenced whole RNA taken from tumor, nontumor lung or frozen PBMC without sorting. The entry originates in a study of spatial heterogeneity in lung cancer. Across the study: An average of more than ten raw reads was observed per unique TCR and UMI combination.

The germline V and J ends were trimmed by 3 bases and 1 base, with 9 bases remaining between them. Per germline, CDR1 MDHEN and CDR2 SYDVKM. This CDR3 is 14 amino acids long. The sample in question was PBMCs, obtained at follow-up. This chain uses TRBV28 with TRBJ1-1; D is possibly TRBD1 (6 bases). This TCR was recovered from a female donor with early-stage non-small cell lung cancer. The CDR3 spells CASSFGGANTEAFF. CDR3 in DNA: TGTGCCAGCAGTTTTGGGGGCGCGAACACTGAAGCTTTCTTT. Filled out from reference TRBV28 and TRBJ1-1, the complete variable domain reads DVKVTQSSRYLVKRTGEKVFLECVQDMDHENMFWYRQDPGLGLRLIYFSYDVKMKEKGDIPEGYSVSREKKERFSLILESASTNQTSMYLCASSFGGANTEAFFGQGTRLTVV.